Below are 14 T cell receptor beta chains sequenced from a single sample in a study of shared clonotypes between healthy human individuals. TCRdb keeps only in-frame clones here, not all; method: immunoSEQ multiplex PCR. The table lists approximately 620,000 clones, approximately 97% of them singletons. Sequencing was carried out using naive CD4+ T cells sorted from blood. Subset noted: CD45RA+ positively selected. The receptors were gathered from a woman aged 25 to 39 in good health.

The chain recombines TRBV28 with TRBJ1-2, with a weak D call TRBD1 (6 bases). CDR1 is MDHEN, CDR2 SYDVKM, per germline. V shed 6 bases and J shed 4 bases, with 21 bases lying between them. This CDR3 comprises 16 residues. The CDR3 is CASRPLGGPNSYGYTF. In DNA form, the CDR3 reads TGTGCCAGCAGGCCGCTGGGGGGGCCGAATAGCTATGGCTACACCTTC.

V usage is TRBV6-6 and J usage is TRBJ2-7; perhaps TRBD2 as D (6 bases). The CDR3 extends over 15 amino acids. Trimming took 4 bases from V and 0 from J, leaving 13 bases between them. Germline V gene lookup returns CDR1 MNHNY and CDR2 SVGAGI (reference sequence). This CDR3 is CASSSKRRDSYEQYF. CDR3 nucleotides: TGTGCCAGCAGTTCAAAAAGGAGGGACTCCTACGAGCAGTACTTC.

V and J are TRBV4-1 and TRBJ2-1; no clear D. The germline CDR1 and CDR2 sequences are MGHRA and YSYEKL. The length of the CDR3 is 15 residues. V lost 1 base and J lost 2, with 9 bases in between. The CDR3, as DNA: TGCGCCAGCAGCCAAGGGGGAAGCCCCTACAATGAGCAGTTCTTC. It translates to CASSQGGSPYNEQFF.

The V call is TRBV6-6, the J call TRBJ2-7, with no clear D. The CDR3 is made up of 15 amino acids. The germline V gene has CDR1 MNHNY and CDR2 SVGAGI (reference sequence). Deletions cut 4 bases from V and 6 bases from J, with 19 bases between. The CDR3 DNA reads as TGTGCCAGCAGTTCCGTCGACGGTATGAATGGCGAGCAGTACTTC. Its protein product is CASSSVDGMNGEQYF.

The chain employs TRBV5-1 and TRBJ2-5; D possibly corresponds to TRBD2 (6 bases). Germline assignment: CDR1 SGHRS and CDR2 YFSETQ. V shed 2 bases and J shed 3 bases, with 14 bases lying between them. The CDR3 spans 15 residues. The CDR3 nucleotides read TGCGCCAGCAGCTTCGGGGGAGCATTAAAAGAGACCCAGTACTTC. It yields the protein CASSFGGALKETQYF.

This sequence joins TRBV18 and TRBJ2-1; D is perhaps TRBD1 (5 bases). This CDR3 spans 17 amino acids. Trimming removed 0 bases from V and 2 bases from J, with 14 bases in between. The germline V gene has CDR1 KGHSH and CDR2 LQKENI. Here the CDR3 reads CASSPPERGQTYNEQFF. The DNA for the CDR3 is TGTGCCAGCTCACCACCGGAAAGGGGCCAAACCTACAATGAGCAGTTCTTC.

The J gene is TRBJ1-4, the V gene TRBV28; D remains ambiguous. The germline V and J ends were trimmed by 3 bases and 2 bases, with 16 bases remaining between them. Germline V lookup: CDR1 MDHEN, CDR2 SYDVKM. CDR3 size: 17 residues. CDR3 amino acids: CASSFPRGRPTNEKLFF. CDR3 bases: TGTGCCAGCAGTTTCCCCCGCGGACGGCCGACTAATGAAAAACTGTTTTTT.

The V and J genes are TRBV7-3 and TRBJ2-1; D is possibly TRBD2 (5 bases). The V gene's germline CDR1 is SGHTA and CDR2 FQGTGA. V lost 3 bases, J lost 2 bases, and 11 bases lay in between. The CDR3 runs 15 residues. CDR3 coding DNA: TGTGCCAGCAGCTTCGGTAGCGCCACCTACAATGAGCAGTTCTTC. It encodes CASSFGSATYNEQFF.

The chain combines TRBV28 with TRBJ2-5; D call uncertain. Judging by the DNA end, TRBJ2-7 fits better; the J call may be wrong. Germline V gene lookup returns CDR1 MDHEN and CDR2 SYDVKM. This CDR3 contains 17 residues. The CDR3 nucleotides read TGTGCCAGCAGTTTTTCATTTATCAAGGGATACTCCTACGAGCAGTACTTC. It specifies CASSFSFIKGYSYEQYF.

The J gene is TRBJ1-1, the V gene TRBV7-9; 11 positions match TRBD1. Germline CDR1 is SEHNR and CDR2 is FQNEAQ (reference sequence). CDR3 length equals 16 residues. J was trimmed by 1 base and V by 5 bases; bases with no gene match: 6. CDR3: CASSPGTGGRNTEAFF. The CDR3, as DNA: TGTGCCAGCAGCCCTGGGACAGGGGGACGGAACACTGAAGCTTTCTTT.

J is TRBJ2-7 and V is TRBV28, with 8 bases lining up with TRBD1. V was pared by 8 bases and J by 3 bases, with 9 bases of the junction left unmatched. Germline lookup yields CDR1 MDHEN and CDR2 SYDVKM. The CDR3 has 14 residues. This CDR3 reads CASREDREVYEQYF. CDR3 bases: TGTGCCAGCCGAGAGGACAGGGAGGTCTACGAGCAGTACTTC.

This clone has more than one count but fewer than ten. The J gene is TRBJ1-5, the V gene TRBV27, with TRBD1 as a possible D gene (5 bases). The germline V and J ends were trimmed by 6 bases and 7 bases, with 13 bases remaining between them. CDR3 size: 13 residues. CDR1 is MNHEY, CDR2 SMNVEV, per germline (reference sequence). The CDR3 protein is CASSLQGAQPQHF. The DNA of the CDR3 is TGTGCCAGCAGCCTCCAGGGCGCCCAGCCCCAGCATTTT.

In this sample, this clone turned up once. The chain employs TRBV28 and TRBJ2-1, with 10 positions matching TRBD1. Germline assignment: CDR1 MDHEN and CDR2 SYDVKM. This CDR3 region has 14 residues. V lost 7 bases, J lost 7 bases, and 7 bases stayed unmatched. In DNA form, the CDR3 reads TGTGCCAGCACATTGGGACAGGGGACGAATGAGCAGTTCTTC. Protein: CASTLGQGTNEQFF.

The rearrangement uses TRBV5-4 and TRBJ2-1; the match to TRBD2 covers 13 bases. CDR3 length equals 16 residues. With 3 bases clipped from V and 2 bases from J, the junction kept 2 bases outside the gene matches. The V gene's germline CDR1 is SGHNT and CDR2 YYREEE (reference sequence). This CDR3 reads CASSSGLAGAYNEQFF. CDR3 coding DNA: TGTGCCAGCAGCTCAGGACTAGCGGGGGCCTACAATGAGCAGTTCTTC.